This T cell receptor (beta chain) was recovered during a study of cytomegalovirus exposure and HLA in healthy donors. To note about this clone: Its antigen is undetermined.

Trimming removed 1 base from V and 12 bases from J, with 10 bases in between. The CDR3 has 12 amino acids. Germline values: CDR1 SNHLY, CDR2 FYNNEI. Study-level points and caveats: A later analysis reportedly identified an Asian-associated ancestry cluster as carrying fewer N-insertions than the approximately 670-donor mean. For TCR beta chains, V- and J-gene trimming was later linked to a missense DCLRE1C variant.

A multiplex PCR was run with 60 Vbeta primers and 13 Jbeta primers. As handled by the study authors: Later reanalysis found around 84 million unique TCR beta chains, about 11 million of them shared. The method was immunoSEQ multiplex PCR; TCRdb's version includes in-frame clones alone and lacks a portion of them. V and J calls and clone size are copied from that table; D and trimming were computed from the DNA. Altogether roughly 66,000 clones are present, roughly 74% being singletons, with the ten largest covering 6.5% to 8.5%. This chain joins TRBV2 and TRBJ2-1; D not resolved. The clonotype comes from a man between 18 and 35 years old in good health and CMV-seropositive. Sequencing input: PBMCs. CDR3: CASSEGAARQFF. The CDR3 DNA is TGTGCCAGCAGTGAAGGGGCCGCTCGGCAGTTCTTC.